This T cell receptor beta chain was sequenced during a study of T cells in Graves' hyperthyroidism and ophthalmopathy (dated by TCRdb to between 2017 and 2020). Concerning the study at large: Peripheral blood was collected at initial diagnosis, before any treatment. The approximately 97 discovery patients were randomly divided into training and test sets at a 7:3 ratio. Thyroid tissue and blood T-cell repertoires from roughly six Graves' hyperthyroidism patients were also compared in the study. Following sampling, methimazole starting at 30 mg daily was given to hyperthyroidism patients, and high-dose intravenous methylprednisolone was given to ophthalmopathy patients. Whether ophthalmopathy could be predicted prospectively was tested in an independent validation cohort made up of roughly 19 hyperthyroidism patients plus 17 patients who later progressed to ophthalmopathy. TCR V-J signatures able to tell the groups apart were searched for in a discovery cohort of 95 to 100 patients, of whom around 43 had Graves' ophthalmopathy and around 56 had stable Graves' hyperthyroidism. According to the paper, TCR Vbeta CDR3 sequencing was carried out on some 140 peripheral blood samples, which came from approximately 43 ophthalmopathy, around 75 hyperthyroidism and about 17 progressor patients.

From the cysteine through the phenylalanine, the CDR3 covers 16 amino acids. Only the CDR3 DNA stays, 48 bases, in frame from base 1. Reading the germline V gene gives CDR1 MGHRA and CDR2 YSYEKL. V is cut by 6 bases and J by 1 base, and the space between the germline ends is 18 bases. As to this clonotype: What antigen it recognizes has not been identified. No much larger clonotype is one base removed from it; base qualities were not supplied.

Here is what the overall study found, with its caveats: In cross-validation, a model built on a 13 V-J signature told ophthalmopathy apart from stable hyperthyroidism with approximately 90% sensitivity and approximately 81% specificity, and in testing the same model reached 80%/75%. No statistical method was used to set the sample size in advance, and investigators knew the group allocation. Most expanded thyroid clonotypes (frequency above 0.001) were also detected in blood, a finding suggesting that blood repertoires may reflect thyroid immune responses. During validation, the model predicted progression to ophthalmopathy a median of approximately 6.5 months ahead of onset, with 60% to 71% sensitivity and almost 75% specificity.

The TCR beta CDR3 regions were amplified from the RNA transcripts. The TCR CDR3 was subjected to a first round of RT-PCR using the HTBI primer set and the Qiagen OneStep RT-PCR kit. A second multiplex PCR round built the libraries, followed by size selection and purification. Libraries were sequenced paired-end with 100 bp reads on an Illumina HiSeq2000. Regarding the original processing steps: Raw data were processed with SOAPnuke, discarding reads with adapters, uncalled bases, mean Phred below 15, or no exact constant-primer or identifier match. High-quality paired reads were merged using COPE v1.2.5, and each unique nucleotide sequence was defined as a clonotype. MiTCR v1.1 was used to align the clonotypes against IMGT TRBV, TRBD and TRBJ reference segments. The analysis was restricted to V-J combinations with a frequency above 0.0001, which together covered 99.2% of the repertoires. The TCS score was defined as the ratio of F50 (clonal expansion) to E x V (chaos), calculated using BLOSUM62-based TCRdist between CDR3 peptides within each V-J. Welch's t-statistics and random forest reduced around 520 V-J features to some 14, which were used in a naive Bayes classifier (R e1071). Through fastp at Q25 and MiXCR, TCRdb rebuilt clones from the public reads, retaining in-frame beta chains. Identical CDR3 proteins give one entry, which carries the most common genes and DNA. These V and J calls are TCRdb output, not the study's own analysis. Present in this sample are fewer than 300,000 distinct CDR3 sequences, 15% of which were seen just once. The ten largest make up 30% to 35% of the sample.

Hyperthyroidism patients were newly diagnosed, with disease duration under 2 months, and aged 18 to 65 years. Exclusion was applied to patients with uncontrolled infections, other autoimmune diseases, pregnancy or lactation. Diagnoses were based on clinical symptoms, serum thyroxine and TRAb, thyroid ultrasound and orbital computed tomography. For progressor patients, blood was drawn at the first diagnosis of hyperthyroidism, before any ophthalmopathy symptoms had appeared. PBMCs were isolated from approximately 10 ml of fresh peripheral blood by Ficoll-Paque density gradient centrifugation. Progressor patients were initially diagnosed with Graves' hyperthyroidism and developed ophthalmopathy during follow-up. Trizol reagent was used to extract total RNA, and RNA quality was then checked on an Agilent 2100 Bioanalyzer.

Sequencing was done on a sample of blood. The TCR sequence derives from a woman aged 45-65 years with Graves' hyperthyroidism that later progressed to Graves' ophthalmopathy. The chain links TRBV4-1 with TRBJ1-1; matching of 6 bases hints at TRBD1 as the D gene. The CDR3 region has the sequence CASRPRGGWGNTEAFF. The DNA sequence follows: TGCGCCAGCAGGCCGAGGGGGGGCTGGGGGAACACTGAAGCTTTCTTT.